This T cell receptor beta chain appears in the sequencing data of a study of T cell responses to AZD1222 COVID-19 vaccine. Generated by immunoSEQ multiplex PCR, the TCRdb table keeps only in-frame clones and is missing some. The data contain some 92,000 clones, roughly nine tenths of them singletons. Comments on this clone: Its cognate antigen is unknown.

The V and J ends lost 4 bases and 0 bases respectively, with 8 bases between them. Germline V gene sequence: CDR1 SGHRS, CDR2 YFSETQ. The CDR3 has 15 amino acids. Findings of the study overall: Females outnumbered males among donors, who were mostly white British; clonal diversity was possibly underestimated.

The rearrangement uses TRBV5-1 and TRBJ2-6; no clear D. This material consisted of peripheral blood, taken on day 0 of AZD1222 vaccination. This receptor was obtained from an adult in good health. CDR3 protein: CASSAGPSGANVLTF. CDR3 coding DNA: TGCGCCAGCAGCGCCGGCCCCTCTGGGGCCAACGTCCTGACTTTC.